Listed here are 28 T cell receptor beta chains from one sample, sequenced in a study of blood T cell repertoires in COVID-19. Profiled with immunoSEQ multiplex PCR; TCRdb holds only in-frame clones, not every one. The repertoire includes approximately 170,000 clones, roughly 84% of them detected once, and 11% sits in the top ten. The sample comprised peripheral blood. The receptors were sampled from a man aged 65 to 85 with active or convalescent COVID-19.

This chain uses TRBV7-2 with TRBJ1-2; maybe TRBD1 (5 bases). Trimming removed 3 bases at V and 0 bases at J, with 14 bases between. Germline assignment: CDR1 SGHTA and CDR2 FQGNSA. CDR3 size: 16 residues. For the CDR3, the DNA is TGTGCCAGCAGCTTTTACAGGACGGTAACTAACTATGGCTACACCTTC. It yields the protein CASSFYRTVTNYGYTF.

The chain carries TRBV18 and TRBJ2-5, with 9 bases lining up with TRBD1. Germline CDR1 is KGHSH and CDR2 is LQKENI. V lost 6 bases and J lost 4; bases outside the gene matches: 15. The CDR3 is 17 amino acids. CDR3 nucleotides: TGTGCCAGCTCTCCCACTAGTCACAGGGGGCCGGGAGAGACCCAGTACTTC. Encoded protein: CASSPTSHRGPGETQYF.

CDR3 sequence: CASSQRQGSWPEAFF. CDR3 DNA sequence: TGTGCCAGCAGCCAACGACAGGGTTCGTGGCCTGAAGCTTTCTTT. The chain has TRBV3-1 (or the pseudogene TRBV3-2) and TRBJ1-1; 7 bases fit TRBD1. Trimming at V came to 2 bases and at J to 6 bases, leaving 9 bases not matched to a gene. CDR1 and CDR2 (germline): LGHDT, YNNKEL (reference sequence). This CDR3 is built from 15 residues.

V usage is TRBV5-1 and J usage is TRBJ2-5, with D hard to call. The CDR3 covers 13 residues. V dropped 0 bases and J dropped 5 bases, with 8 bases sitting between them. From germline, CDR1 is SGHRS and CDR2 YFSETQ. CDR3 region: CASSLVASETQYF. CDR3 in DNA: TGCGCCAGCAGCTTGGTGGCCTCGGAGACCCAGTACTTC.

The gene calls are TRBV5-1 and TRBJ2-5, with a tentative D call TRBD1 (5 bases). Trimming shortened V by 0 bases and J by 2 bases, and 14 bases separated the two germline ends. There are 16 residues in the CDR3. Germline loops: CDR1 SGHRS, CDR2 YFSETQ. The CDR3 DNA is TGCGCCAGCAGCTTGGCCCGTGCCTCAGGGCAAGAGACCCAGTACTTC. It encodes CASSLARASGQETQYF.

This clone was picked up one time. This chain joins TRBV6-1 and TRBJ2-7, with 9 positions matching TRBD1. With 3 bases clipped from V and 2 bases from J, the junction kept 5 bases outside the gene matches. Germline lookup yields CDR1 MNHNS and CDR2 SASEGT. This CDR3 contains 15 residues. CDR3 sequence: CASSEPGQGTYEQYF. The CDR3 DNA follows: TGTGCCAGCAGTGAGCCCGGACAGGGGACCTACGAGCAGTACTTC.

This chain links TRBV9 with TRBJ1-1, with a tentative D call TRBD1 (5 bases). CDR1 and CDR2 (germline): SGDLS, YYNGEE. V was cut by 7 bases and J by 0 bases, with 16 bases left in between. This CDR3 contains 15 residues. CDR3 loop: CASSPRRGVNTEAFF. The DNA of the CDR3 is TGTGCCAGCTCCCCTCGCCGGGGGGTGAACACTGAAGCTTTCTTT.

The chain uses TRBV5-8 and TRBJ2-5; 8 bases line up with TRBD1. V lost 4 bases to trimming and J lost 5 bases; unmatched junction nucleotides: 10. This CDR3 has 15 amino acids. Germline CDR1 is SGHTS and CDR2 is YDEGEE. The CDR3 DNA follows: TGTGCCAGCAGCCCCCGGGGACAGGCGGGGGAGACCCAGTACTTC. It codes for CASSPRGQAGETQYF.

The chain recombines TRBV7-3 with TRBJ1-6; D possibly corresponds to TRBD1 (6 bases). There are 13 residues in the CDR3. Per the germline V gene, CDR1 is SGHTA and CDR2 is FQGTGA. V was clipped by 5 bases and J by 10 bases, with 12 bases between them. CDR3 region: CASSLQGGSPLHF. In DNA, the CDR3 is TGTGCCAGCAGCCTACAGGGCGGGTCACCCCTCCACTTT.

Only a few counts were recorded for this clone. The CDR3 sequence: CASTLGPGTGESPLHF. In nucleotides, the CDR3 is TGTGCCAGCACCTTAGGCCCCGGGACAGGGGAATCACCCCTCCACTTT. This chain connects TRBV3-1 (or the pseudogene TRBV3-2) to TRBJ1-6; 10 bases are shared with TRBD1. The CDR3 sequence is 16 residues long. After removal of 7 bases from V and 10 bases from J, the junction contained 13 bases not matched to a gene. CDR1 and CDR2 (germline): LGHDT, YNNKEL (reference sequence).

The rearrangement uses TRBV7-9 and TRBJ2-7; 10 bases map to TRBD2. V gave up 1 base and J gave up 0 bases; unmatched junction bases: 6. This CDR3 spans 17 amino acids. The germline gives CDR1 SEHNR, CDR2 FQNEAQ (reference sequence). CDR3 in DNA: TGTGCCAGCAGCTTAGGTCGACTAGCGGGCCCCTCCTACGAGCAGTACTTC. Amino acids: CASSLGRLAGPSYEQYF.

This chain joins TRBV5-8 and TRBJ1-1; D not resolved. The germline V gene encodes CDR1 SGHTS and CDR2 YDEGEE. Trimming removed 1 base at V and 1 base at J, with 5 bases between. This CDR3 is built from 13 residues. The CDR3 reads CASSLLRNTEAFF. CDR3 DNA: TGTGCCAGCAGCTTGCTCAGGAACACTGAAGCTTTCTTT.

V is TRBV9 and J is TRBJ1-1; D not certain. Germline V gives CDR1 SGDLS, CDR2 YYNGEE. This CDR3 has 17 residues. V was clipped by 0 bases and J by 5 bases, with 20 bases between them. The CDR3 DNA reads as TGTGCCAGCAGCGTAGGGCCCTCGGGCCTAGCAGAGACTGAAGCTTTCTTT. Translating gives CASSVGPSGLAETEAFF. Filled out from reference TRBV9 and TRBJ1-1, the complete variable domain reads DSGVTQTPKHLITATGQRVTLRCSPRSGDLSVYWYQQSLDQGLQFLIQYYNGEERAKGNILERFSAQQFPDLHSELNLSSLELGDSALYFCASSVGPSGLAETEAFFGQGTRLTVV.

CDR3 DNA: TGTGCCAGCAGCCCGCGGACAGGGACCGGGGAGCTGTTTTTT. Encoded protein: CASSPRTGTGELFF. This chain connects TRBV7-8 to TRBJ2-2; 8 bases line up with TRBD1. Germline V lookup: CDR1 SGHVS, CDR2 FQNEAQ. This CDR3 comprises 14 residues. V was clipped by 5 bases and J by 5 bases; unmatched bases: 4.

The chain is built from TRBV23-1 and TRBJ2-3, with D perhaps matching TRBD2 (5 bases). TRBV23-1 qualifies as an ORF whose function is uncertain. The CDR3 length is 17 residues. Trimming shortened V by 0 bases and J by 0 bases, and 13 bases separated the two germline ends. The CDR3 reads CASSQSEGTRSTDTQYF. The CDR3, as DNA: TGCGCCAGCAGTCAATCTGAGGGAACCAGGAGCACAGATACGCAGTATTTT.

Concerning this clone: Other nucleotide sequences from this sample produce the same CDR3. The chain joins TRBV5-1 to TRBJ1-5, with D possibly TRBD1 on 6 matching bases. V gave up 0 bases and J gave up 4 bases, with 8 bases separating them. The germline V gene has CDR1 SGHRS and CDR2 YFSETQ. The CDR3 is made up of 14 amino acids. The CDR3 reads CASSLDTGNQPQHF. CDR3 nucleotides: TGCGCCAGCAGCTTGGACACAGGGAATCAGCCCCAGCATTTT.

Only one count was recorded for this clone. The CDR3 DNA is TGTGCCAGCAGGAGGACAGGGGACAATCAGCCCCAGCATTTT. Protein: CASRRTGDNQPQHF. V is TRBV25-1 and J is TRBJ1-5; TRBD1 aligns across 9 bases. Per the germline V gene, CDR1 is MGHDK and CDR2 is SYGVNS. CDR3 length: 14 amino acids. J gave up 3 bases and V 6 bases, and 3 bases lay outside the gene matches.

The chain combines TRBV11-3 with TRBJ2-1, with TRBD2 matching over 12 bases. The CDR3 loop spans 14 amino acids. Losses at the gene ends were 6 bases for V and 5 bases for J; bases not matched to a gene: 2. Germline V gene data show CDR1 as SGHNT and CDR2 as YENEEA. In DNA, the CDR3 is TGTGCCAGCAGTCGACTAGCGGGAGACAATGAGCAGTTCTTC. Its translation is CASSRLAGDNEQFF.

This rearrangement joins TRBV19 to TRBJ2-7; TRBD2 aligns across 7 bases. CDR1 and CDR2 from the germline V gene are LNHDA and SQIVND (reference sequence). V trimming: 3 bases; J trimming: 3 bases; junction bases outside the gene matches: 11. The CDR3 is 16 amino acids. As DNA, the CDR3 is TGTGCCAGTAGTATCGGCTCCCAGCGGGGCCACTACGAGCAGTACTTC. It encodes CASSIGSQRGHYEQYF.

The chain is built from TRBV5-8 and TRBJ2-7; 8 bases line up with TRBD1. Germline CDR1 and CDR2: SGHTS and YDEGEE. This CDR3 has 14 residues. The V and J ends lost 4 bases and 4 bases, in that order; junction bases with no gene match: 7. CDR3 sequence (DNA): TGTGCCAGCAGCCCGTGGACAGGGCCGTACGAGCAGTACTTC. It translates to CASSPWTGPYEQYF.

CDR3 bases: TGTGCCACCAGTGCCCCTCGGACAGGAGGGGAGACCCAGTACTTC. It yields the protein CATSAPRTGGETQYF. The chain links TRBV15 to TRBJ2-5, with D tentatively TRBD1 (7 bases). The CDR3 has 15 residues. The germline V gene has CDR1 LNHNV and CDR2 YYDKDF (reference sequence). V lost 6 bases to trimming and J lost 5 bases, with 19 bases between them.

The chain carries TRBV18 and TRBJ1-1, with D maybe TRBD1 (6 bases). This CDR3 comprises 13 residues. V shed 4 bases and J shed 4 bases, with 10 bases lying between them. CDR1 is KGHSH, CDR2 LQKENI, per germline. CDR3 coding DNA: TGTGCCAGCTCACGTACAGGGTCCACTGAAGCTTTCTTT. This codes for CASSRTGSTEAFF.

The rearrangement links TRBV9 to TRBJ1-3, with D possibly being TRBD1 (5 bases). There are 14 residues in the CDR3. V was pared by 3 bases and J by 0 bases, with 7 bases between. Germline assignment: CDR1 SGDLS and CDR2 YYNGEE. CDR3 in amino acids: CASSAGNSGNTIYF. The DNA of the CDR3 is TGTGCCAGCAGCGCAGGGAACTCTGGAAACACCATATATTTT.

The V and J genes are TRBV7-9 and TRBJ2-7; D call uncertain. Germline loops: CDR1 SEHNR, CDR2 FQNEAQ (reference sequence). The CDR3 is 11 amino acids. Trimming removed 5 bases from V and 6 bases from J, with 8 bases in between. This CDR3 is CASSPLAEQYF. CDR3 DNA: TGTGCCAGCAGCCCCCTGGCCGAGCAGTACTTC.

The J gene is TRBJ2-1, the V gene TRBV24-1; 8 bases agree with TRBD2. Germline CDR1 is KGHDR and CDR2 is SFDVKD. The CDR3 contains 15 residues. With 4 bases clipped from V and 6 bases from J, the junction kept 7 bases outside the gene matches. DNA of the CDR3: TGTGCCACCAGTGACGCTGCGGGAGGCCGCAATGAGCAGTTCTTC. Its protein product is CATSDAAGGRNEQFF.

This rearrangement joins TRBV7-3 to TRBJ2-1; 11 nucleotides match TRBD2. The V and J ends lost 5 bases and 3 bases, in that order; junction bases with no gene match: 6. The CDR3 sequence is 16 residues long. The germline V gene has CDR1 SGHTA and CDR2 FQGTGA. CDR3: CASSPPGLADYNEQFF. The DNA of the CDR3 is TGTGCCAGCAGCCCACCGGGACTAGCGGACTACAATGAGCAGTTCTTC.

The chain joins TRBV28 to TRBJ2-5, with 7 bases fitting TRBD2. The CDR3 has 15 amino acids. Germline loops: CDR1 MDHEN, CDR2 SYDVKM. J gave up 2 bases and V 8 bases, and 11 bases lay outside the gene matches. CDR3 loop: CASCLRGRGQETQYF. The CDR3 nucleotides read TGTGCCAGCTGTCTGCGGGGGAGAGGGCAAGAGACCCAGTACTTC.

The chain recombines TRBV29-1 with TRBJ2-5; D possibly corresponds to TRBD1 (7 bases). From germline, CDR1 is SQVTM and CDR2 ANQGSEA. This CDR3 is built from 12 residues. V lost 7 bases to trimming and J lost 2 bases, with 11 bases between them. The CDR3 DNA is TGCAGCGCCCAGGGGGGACAAGAGACCCAGTACTTC. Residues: CSAQGGQETQYF.